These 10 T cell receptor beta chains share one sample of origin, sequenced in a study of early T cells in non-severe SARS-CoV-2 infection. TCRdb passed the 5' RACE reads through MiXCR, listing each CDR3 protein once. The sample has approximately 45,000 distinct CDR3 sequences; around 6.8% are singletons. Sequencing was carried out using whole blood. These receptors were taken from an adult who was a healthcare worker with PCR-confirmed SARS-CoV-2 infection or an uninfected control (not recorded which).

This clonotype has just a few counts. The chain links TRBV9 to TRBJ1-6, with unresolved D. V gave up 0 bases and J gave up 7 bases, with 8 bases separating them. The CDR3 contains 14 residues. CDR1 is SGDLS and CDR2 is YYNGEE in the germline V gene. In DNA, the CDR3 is TGTGCCAGCAGCGTAGCGTCAGCCAATTCACCCCTCCACTTT. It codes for CASSVASANSPLHF.

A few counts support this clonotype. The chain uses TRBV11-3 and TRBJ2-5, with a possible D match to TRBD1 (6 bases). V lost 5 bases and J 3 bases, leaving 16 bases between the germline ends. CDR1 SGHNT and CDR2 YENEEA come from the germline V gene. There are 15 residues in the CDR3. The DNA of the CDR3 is TGTGCCAGCAGCACCTATTCGACAGGAGAAGAGACCCAGTACTTC. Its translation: CASSTYSTGEETQYF.

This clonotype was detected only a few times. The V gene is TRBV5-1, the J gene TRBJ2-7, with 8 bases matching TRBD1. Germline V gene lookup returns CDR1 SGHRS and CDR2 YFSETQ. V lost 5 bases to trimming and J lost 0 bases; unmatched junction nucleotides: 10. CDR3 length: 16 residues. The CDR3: CASSYGQGASSYEQYF. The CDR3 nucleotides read TGCGCCAGCAGTTACGGACAGGGCGCTAGCTCCTACGAGCAGTACTTC.

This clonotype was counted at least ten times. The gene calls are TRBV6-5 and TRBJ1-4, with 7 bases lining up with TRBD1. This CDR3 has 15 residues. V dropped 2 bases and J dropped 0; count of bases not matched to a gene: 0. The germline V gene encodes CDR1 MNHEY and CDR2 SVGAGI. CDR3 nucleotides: TGTGCCAGCAGTTACCAGGGGGCAACTAATGAAAAACTGTTTTTT. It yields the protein CASSYQGATNEKLFF.

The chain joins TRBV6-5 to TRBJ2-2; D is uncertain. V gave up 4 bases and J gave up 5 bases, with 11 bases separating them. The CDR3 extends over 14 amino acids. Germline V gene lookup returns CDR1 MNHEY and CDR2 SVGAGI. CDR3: CASSFTVGTGELFF. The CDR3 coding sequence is TGTGCCAGCAGTTTCACTGTCGGGACCGGGGAGCTGTTTTTT.

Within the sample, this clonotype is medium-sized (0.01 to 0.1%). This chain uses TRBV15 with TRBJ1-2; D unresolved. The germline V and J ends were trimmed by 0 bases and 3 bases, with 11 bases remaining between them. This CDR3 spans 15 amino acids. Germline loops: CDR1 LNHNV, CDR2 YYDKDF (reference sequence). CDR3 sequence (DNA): TGTGCCACCAGCAGAGATAGCCGTGGGGACTATGGCTACACCTTC. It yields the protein CATSRDSRGDYGYTF.

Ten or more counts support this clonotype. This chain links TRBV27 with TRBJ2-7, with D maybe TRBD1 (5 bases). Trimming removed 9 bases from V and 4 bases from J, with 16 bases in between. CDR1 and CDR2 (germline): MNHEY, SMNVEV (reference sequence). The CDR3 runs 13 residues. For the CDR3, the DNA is TGTGCCAGTACAGGACCACCGAAGTACGAGCAGTACTTC. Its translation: CASTGPPKYEQYF.

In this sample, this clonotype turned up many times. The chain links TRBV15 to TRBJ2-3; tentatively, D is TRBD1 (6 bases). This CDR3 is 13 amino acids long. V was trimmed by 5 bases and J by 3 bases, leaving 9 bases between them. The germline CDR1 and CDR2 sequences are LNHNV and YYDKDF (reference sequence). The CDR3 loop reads CATSRRGTDTQYF. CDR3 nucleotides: TGTGCCACCAGCCGAAGGGGGACAGATACGCAGTATTTT.

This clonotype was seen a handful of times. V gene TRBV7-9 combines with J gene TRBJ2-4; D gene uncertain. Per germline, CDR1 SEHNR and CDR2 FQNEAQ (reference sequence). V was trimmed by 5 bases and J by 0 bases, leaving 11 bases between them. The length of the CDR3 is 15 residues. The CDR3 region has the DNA TGTGCCAGCAGCCTGTTGACTCTAGCCAAAAACATTCAGTACTTC. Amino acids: CASSLLTLAKNIQYF.

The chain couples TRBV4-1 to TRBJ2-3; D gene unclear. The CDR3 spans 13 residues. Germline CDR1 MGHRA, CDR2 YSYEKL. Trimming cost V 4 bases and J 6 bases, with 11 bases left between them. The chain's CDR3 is CASSPLIRDTQYF. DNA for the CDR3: TGCGCCAGCAGCCCCCTGATTAGGGATACGCAGTATTTT.